Below, 21 T cell receptor beta chains from the same sample are listed, as sequenced in a study of T cell responses to AZD1222 COVID-19 vaccine. Sequencing used immunoSEQ multiplex PCR; TCRdb keeps in-frame clones, though not all of them. The sample lists 150,000 to 200,000 clones, approximately 90% occurring once. The sample in question was peripheral blood, obtained on day 0 of MenACWY control vaccination. The receptors here all came from an adult in good health.

This chain uses TRBV24-1 with TRBJ2-3; D remains ambiguous. The CDR3 extends over 16 amino acids. Germline V CDR1 and CDR2: KGHDR, SFDVKD. The ends were cut back, 3 bases at V and 0 bases at J, with 12 bases in the middle. CDR3 coding DNA: TGTGCCACCAGTGATGCCGTCGAGGCTAGCACAGATACGCAGTATTTT. This sequence encodes CATSDAVEASTDTQYF.

The gene calls are TRBV10-3 and TRBJ2-5; TRBD2 aligns across 13 bases. CDR3 size: 15 residues. J lost 6 bases, V lost 7 bases, and 8 bases had no gene match. Per the germline V gene, CDR1 is ENHRY and CDR2 is SYGVKD. The CDR3 nucleotides read TGTGCCATCACAACTAGCGGGAGGGCCGTCAAGACCCAGTACTTC. It specifies CAITTSGRAVKTQYF.

The rearrangement uses TRBV7-3 and TRBJ1-6, with TRBD1 matching 7 bases. Germline V CDR1 and CDR2: SGHTA, FQGTGA. V shed 4 bases and J 5 bases; nucleotides not matched to a gene: 5. CDR3 length: 15 residues. The CDR3 spells CASSSGQANNSPLHF. CDR3 nucleotides: TGTGCCAGCAGCTCCGGACAGGCGAATAATTCACCCCTCCACTTT.

This clone was observed a handful of times. V gene TRBV7-2 combines with J gene TRBJ1-1, with TRBD1 identical over 7 bases. V was clipped by 3 bases and J by 3 bases; unmatched bases: 4. The CDR3 runs 14 residues. Germline lookup yields CDR1 SGHTA and CDR2 FQGNSA. In DNA form, the CDR3 reads TGTGCCAGCAGCTTTGACAGGGAGTACACTGAAGCTTTCTTT. This sequence encodes CASSFDREYTEAFF.

This chain links TRBV7-9 with TRBJ2-2; D may be TRBD2 (5 bases). The CDR3 runs to 15 residues. Trimming left V 5 bases short and J 1 base short, with 11 bases between. Germline values: CDR1 SEHNR, CDR2 FQNEAQ (reference sequence). CDR3 region: CASSLTRGNTGELFF. DNA for the CDR3: TGTGCCAGCAGCCTAACACGGGGGAACACCGGGGAGCTGTTTTTT.

The V and J genes are TRBV6-5 and TRBJ2-1; 7 positions match TRBD2. The germline CDR1 and CDR2 sequences are MNHEY and SVGAGI. J was trimmed by 7 bases and V by 7 bases; bases with no gene match: 10. This CDR3 comprises 14 residues. CDR3: CASTVLAVPNEQFF. The CDR3 bases are TGTGCCAGCACCGTGCTAGCGGTTCCTAATGAGCAGTTCTTC.

Only one count was recorded for this clone. The chain couples TRBV5-1 to TRBJ1-5; D remains ambiguous. V gave up 4 bases and J gave up 4 bases, with 9 bases separating them. The germline gives CDR1 SGHRS, CDR2 YFSETQ. The CDR3 is made up of 13 amino acids. The CDR3 DNA follows: TGCGCCAGCAGCCACACCCCAAATCAGCCCCAGCATTTT. Translating gives CASSHTPNQPQHF.

The CDR3 here is CSVGQSNYGYTF. The CDR3 nucleotides read TGCAGCGTTGGACAGTCTAACTATGGCTACACCTTC. The chain has TRBV29-1 and TRBJ1-2, with D tentatively TRBD1 (5 bases). V was pared by 4 bases and J by 0 bases, with 6 bases between. The CDR3 runs to 12 residues. Germline CDR1 is SQVTM and CDR2 is ANQGSEA.

The rearrangement uses TRBV27 and TRBJ1-5; D is unclear. CDR1 is MNHEY and CDR2 is SMNVEV in the germline V gene (reference sequence). This CDR3 region has 14 residues. Trimming shortened V by 2 bases and J by 0 bases, and 5 bases separated the two germline ends. CDR3 in DNA: TGTGCCAGCAGTTTACAGAATAGCAATCAGCCCCAGCATTTT. Translating it yields CASSLQNSNQPQHF.

This clone appeared a single time. The chain recombines TRBV6-5 with TRBJ1-1; 8 nucleotides align to TRBD1. The V gene's germline CDR1 is MNHEY and CDR2 SVGAGI. This CDR3 region has 14 residues. J was trimmed by 1 base and V by 8 bases; bases with no gene match: 6. The CDR3 DNA reads TGTGCCAGCGTTAAAGGGACAGGGAACACTGAAGCTTTCTTT. Translated: CASVKGTGNTEAFF.

The chain combines TRBV29-1 with TRBJ2-7; no clear D. The CDR3 has 12 amino acids. The V gene's germline CDR1 is SQVTM and CDR2 ANQGSEA. V was cut by 5 bases and J by 1 base, with 9 bases left in between. Here the CDR3 DNA reads TGCAGCGTTCGCGGCGGTTCCTACGAGCAGTACTTC. As protein: CSVRGGSYEQYF.

The chain carries TRBV27 and TRBJ2-7, with a weak D call TRBD2 (5 bases). CDR1 is MNHEY and CDR2 is SMNVEV in the germline V gene (reference sequence). The V gene lost 3 bases and the J gene lost 9 bases, with 12 bases spanning the gap. The CDR3 has 12 amino acids. CDR3 residues: CASSLSGSVQYF. Here the CDR3 DNA reads TGTGCCAGCAGTTTGTCGGGAAGCGTGCAGTACTTC.

The V call is TRBV6-2 or TRBV6-3, the J call TRBJ2-5; D is undetermined. V lost 0 bases to trimming and J lost 11 bases, with 13 bases between them. The germline gives CDR1 MNHEY, CDR2 SVGEGT. The CDR3 covers 13 residues. CDR3 bases: TGTGCCAGCAGTTACTCCCCCAGCCCCCGACAGTACTTC. Its protein is CASSYSPSPRQYF.

The chain joins TRBV7-9 to TRBJ2-5; the match to TRBD2 covers 9 bases. V trimming: 2 bases; J trimming: 1 base; junction bases outside the gene matches: 2. Germline-derived CDR1 and CDR2 are SEHNR and FQNEAQ (reference sequence). The CDR3 contains 15 residues. CDR3 sequence (DNA): TGTGCCAGCAGCTTACCACTAGCGGGCCAAGAGACCCAGTACTTC. This translates into CASSLPLAGQETQYF.

CDR3 bases: TGTGCCAGCAGCTTAGTAGGGGGTAGGGCCAACGTCCTGACTTTC. Its translation: CASSLVGGRANVLTF. V usage is TRBV7-2 and J usage is TRBJ2-6; possible D gene TRBD1, 6 bases. Trimming stripped 1 base from V and 5 bases from J, with 9 bases between. From germline, CDR1 is SGHTA and CDR2 FQGNSA. The CDR3 length is 15 residues.

The genes are TRBV28 and TRBJ2-2; D is uncertain. Deletions cut 7 bases from V and 0 bases from J, with 12 bases between. CDR3 size: 15 residues. Looked up from germline, CDR1 is MDHEN and CDR2 is SYDVKM. For the CDR3, the DNA is TGTGCCAGCAACCCGGATCAGGCGAACACCGGGGAGCTGTTTTTT. Translation gives CASNPDQANTGELFF. The variable domain in full, completed from reference TRBV28 and TRBJ2-2, reads DVKVTQSSRYLVKRTGEKVFLECVQDMDHENMFWYRQDPGLGLRLIYFSYDVKMKEKGDIPEGYSVSREKKERFSLILESASTNQTSMYLCASNPDQANTGELFFGEGSRLTVL.

The chain carries TRBV7-9 and TRBJ1-2; maybe TRBD1 (6 bases). The CDR3 consists of 13 residues. Trimming took 3 bases from V and 4 from J, leaving 9 bases between them. Germline values: CDR1 SEHNR, CDR2 FQNEAQ (reference sequence). This CDR3 is CASSLGDIYGYTF. Written as DNA, the CDR3 is TGTGCCAGCAGCTTGGGGGACATCTATGGCTACACCTTC.

The rearrangement uses TRBV5-1 and TRBJ2-7, with a weak D call TRBD2 (5 bases). Trimming removed 0 bases from V and 3 bases from J, with 13 bases in between. The CDR3 extends over 15 amino acids. The germline V gene encodes CDR1 SGHRS and CDR2 YFSETQ. The CDR3 sequence is CASSLAEGGVYEQYF. The CDR3, as DNA: TGCGCCAGCAGCTTGGCCGAGGGCGGCGTCTACGAGCAGTACTTC.

V usage is TRBV20-1 and J usage is TRBJ1-2, with a weak D call TRBD1 (6 bases). Between the trimmed V and J ends, which lost 3 bases and 0 bases, there was a span of 11 bases. The germline gives CDR1 DFQATT, CDR2 SNEGSKA (reference sequence). This CDR3 is built from 14 residues. The CDR3 bases are TGCAGTGCTAGTCAGGGGACGGCTAACTATGGCTACACCTTC. Amino acid sequence: CSASQGTANYGYTF.

The chain combines TRBV3-1 (or the pseudogene TRBV3-2) with TRBJ2-1; 7 positions match TRBD1. Germline V gives CDR1 LGHDT, CDR2 YNNKEL (reference sequence). There are 15 residues in the CDR3. The V segment lost 5 bases and the J segment 0 bases; nucleotides outside the gene matches: 4. In DNA form, the CDR3 reads TGTGCCAGCAGCATGTCAGGGGGCTCCTACAATGAGCAGTTCTTC. It encodes CASSMSGGSYNEQFF.

V usage is TRBV4-1 and J usage is TRBJ1-2; perhaps TRBD1 as D (5 bases). Trimming pared 0 bases from V and 7 bases from J, leaving 9 bases between. CDR3 size: 13 residues. Germline values: CDR1 MGHRA, CDR2 YSYEKL. The CDR3 region has the DNA TGCGCCAGCAGCCAAGATAACAGGCTTGGCTACACCTTC. Translation: CASSQDNRLGYTF.